This TCR beta chain was identified in a study of human T cells and chemical hapten exposure. This CDR3 is built from 12 residues. Trimming pared 4 bases from V and 2 bases from J, leaving 3 bases between. Germline CDR1 reads LGHDT; CDR2 reads YNNKEL (reference sequence). Time point in this sample: patch test 1, 2 weeks after DPC sensitization. Specified treatment: therapeutic diphenylcyclopropenone sensitization with weekly scalp DPC. One entry per CDR3 protein, called by TCRdb with MiXCR from the RACE reads. Here the sample spans 350,000 or so distinct CDR3 sequences, around 6.9% being singletons. At least ten counts were recorded for this clonotype.

The specimen comprised whole blood, sampled in connection with sensitization to the hapten diphenylcyclopropenone (DPC). This chain links TRBV3-1 with TRBJ1-3; D not certain. This TCR was sampled from a woman under 30 with alopecia areata. Some clones in this sample may be carry-over from other donors' samples. CDR3 region: CASSPTGNTIYF. In DNA, the CDR3 is TGTGCCAGCAGCCCGACTGGAAACACCATATATTTT.